Listed below are T cell receptor beta chains from one sample, sequenced in a study of control samples from healthy donors and cancer patients. Some clones are missing from TCRdb's copy, which holds only in-frame ones; the method was immunoSEQ multiplex PCR. The profile shows 91,000 or so clones, about nine tenths of them singletons. The sequenced sample was blood. The origin of the receptors is a woman in her 30s in good health. Both conserved end residues are part of each CDR3. A D gene is named only where the DNA matches it firmly.

J: TRBJ1-1; V: TRBV5-1; D: TRBD1; length: 15; CDR3: CASSQIARGLTEAFF; DNA: TGCGCCAGCAGCCAGATCGCAAGGGGGCTTACTGAAGCTTTCTTT
J: TRBJ1-5; V: TRBV19; D: .; length: 13; CDR3: CASNGPAYQPQHF; DNA: TGTGCCAGTAACGGACCGGCATATCAGCCCCAGCATTTT
J: TRBJ2-1; V: TRBV5-6; D: .; length: 19; CDR3: CASSRGLTLAGGSYNEQFF; DNA: TGTGCCAGCAGCCGAGGCCTCACCCTAGCAGGAGGCTCCTACAATGAGCAGTTCTTC
J: TRBJ1-5; V: TRBV19; D: TRBD1; length: 14; CDR3: CASSRTGTGQPQHF; DNA: TGTGCCAGTAGTCGGACAGGGACGGGTCAGCCCCAGCATTTT
J: TRBJ2-3; V: TRBV5-8; D: .; length: 11; CDR3: CASSLGNTQYF; DNA: TGTGCCAGCAGCTTGGGGAATACGCAGTATTTT
J: TRBJ2-3; V: TRBV28; D: .; length: 13; CDR3: CASNLSGTDTQYF; DNA: TGTGCCAGCAACCTATCGGGCACAGATACGCAGTATTTT
J: TRBJ2-7; V: TRBV29-1; D: .; length: 12; CDR3: CSVASGAYEQYF; DNA: TGCAGCGTTGCCAGCGGAGCCTACGAGCAGTACTTC
J: TRBJ1-2; V: TRBV3-1/TRBV3-2; D: .; length: 14; CDR3: CASSHHWGVYGYTF; DNA: TGTGCCAGCAGCCATCATTGGGGAGTTTATGGCTACACCTTC
J: TRBJ1-2; V: TRBV5-1; D: .; length: 15; CDR3: CASSLVGTRNYGYTF; DNA: TGCGCCAGCAGCTTGGTTGGGACCCGAAACTATGGCTACACCTTC
J: TRBJ2-7; V: TRBV18; D: .; length: 14; CDR3: CASSPEAASYEQYF; DNA: TGTGCCAGCTCACCAGAGGCAGCCTCGTACGAGCAGTACTTC
J: TRBJ1-5; V: TRBV5-1; D: .; length: 15; CDR3: CASSLEGRSNQPQHF; DNA: TGCGCCAGCAGCTTAGAGGGTAGATCAAATCAGCCCCAGCATTTT
J: TRBJ1-5; V: TRBV12-3/TRBV12-4; D: .; length: 13; CDR3: CASSPQIGQPQHF; DNA: TGTGCCAGCAGCCCCCAGATAGGGCAGCCCCAGCATTTT
J: TRBJ2-1; V: TRBV11-2; D: .; length: 11; CDR3: CASNLAGEQFF; DNA: TGTGCCAGCAACCTGGCGGGCGAGCAGTTCTTC
J: TRBJ2-7; V: TRBV5-6; D: .; length: 12; CDR3: CASSFKDYEQYF; DNA: TGTGCCAGCAGCTTCAAGGACTACGAGCAGTACTTC
J: TRBJ2-3; V: TRBV5-5; D: TRBD2; length: 16; CDR3: CASSFKPSGNTDTQYF; DNA: TGTGCCAGCAGCTTTAAGCCTAGCGGAAACACAGATACGCAGTATTTT
J: TRBJ1-5; V: TRBV12-5; D: .; length: 15; CDR3: CASGIGAVSNQPQHF; DNA: TGTGCTAGTGGTATTGGGGCCGTGAGCAATCAGCCCCAGCATTTT
J: TRBJ1-5; V: TRBV10-3; D: TRBD1; length: 17; CDR3: CAISEGGGQVSNQPQHF; DNA: TGTGCCATCAGTGAAGGGGGGGGACAGGTAAGCAATCAGCCCCAGCATTTT
J: TRBJ2-7; V: TRBV27; D: .; length: 11; CDR3: CASTPVYEQYF; DNA: TGTGCCAGCACCCCAGTCTACGAGCAGTACTTC
J: TRBJ2-7; V: TRBV4-1; D: TRBD1; length: 16; CDR3: CASSQLDLGQTYEQYF; DNA: TGCGCCAGCAGCCAACTAGACCTGGGACAGACCTACGAGCAGTACTTC
J: TRBJ1-4; V: TRBV5-1; D: TRBD1; length: 15; CDR3: CASSPGTGNREKLFF; DNA: TGCGCCAGCAGCCCAGGGACAGGGAATCGAGAAAAACTGTTTTTT